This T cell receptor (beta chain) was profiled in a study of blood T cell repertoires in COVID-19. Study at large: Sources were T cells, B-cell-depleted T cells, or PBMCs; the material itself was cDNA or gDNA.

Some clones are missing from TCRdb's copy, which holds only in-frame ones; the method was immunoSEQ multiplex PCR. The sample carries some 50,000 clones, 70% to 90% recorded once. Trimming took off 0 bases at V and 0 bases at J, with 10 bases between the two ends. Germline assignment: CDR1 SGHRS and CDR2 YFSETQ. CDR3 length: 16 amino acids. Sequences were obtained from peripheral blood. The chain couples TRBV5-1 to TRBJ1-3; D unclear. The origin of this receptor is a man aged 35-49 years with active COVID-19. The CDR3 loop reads CASSLVGLTSGNTIYF. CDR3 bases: TGCGCCAGCAGCTTGGTAGGACTGACCTCTGGAAACACCATATATTTT.